This entry describes one TCR beta chain. Antigen unknown. One junction end disagrees with the germline gene, perhaps due to a read error. This sample is drawn from a study of OX40 agonist ivuxolimab in advanced cancers. Study background: Treatment received earlier with anti-PD-1, anti-PD-L1 or anti-CTLA-4 agents was allowed, and around 40% had some. Study-level findings and limits: The antigens recognized by the expanded peripheral T cells, that is their antigen specificity, were not determined.

CDR1 is SGHTA and CDR2 is FQGNSA in the germline V gene. CDR3 length equals 11 residues. Repertoires were generated with immunoSEQ multiplex PCR, while TCRdb's copy carries only in-frame clones and drops some. The table includes roughly 60,000 clones, around 90% detected once. This clonotype originated in an adult with an advanced solid tumor such as melanoma, head and neck, liver or kidney cancer. Here the sequenced sample was CD4+ or CD8+ T cells sorted from blood, taken in a trial of the OX40 agonist ivuxolimab. This chain connects TRBV7-2 to TRBJ1-1; 7 positions match TRBD1. CDR3 in DNA: TGTGCCAGCAGCCACGGACAGGCGGGGAGGTTT. Amino acids: CASSHGQAGRF.